This record looks at one TCR beta chain sequence and its context. Its target is unknown. The data were obtained in a study of shared clonotypes between healthy human individuals. Study-wide points: Collection of samples was limited to blood; tissue repertoires likely differ.

TCRdb's copy holds only in-frame clones and misses some; the assay was immunoSEQ multiplex PCR. The sample has approximately 1.5 million clones, approximately 98.5% seen once. V gave up 1 base and J gave up 7 bases, with 8 bases separating them. Germline CDR1 reads LGHNA; CDR2 reads YSLEER. The CDR3 has 13 residues. Sequencing was carried out using naive CD4+ T cells sorted from blood. This sample's subset: CD45RA+ positively selected. The chain couples TRBV4-3 to TRBJ2-1, with D unresolved. This clonotype was obtained from a man aged 30-40 years in good health. CDR3 sequence: CASSQGRINEQFF. The CDR3, as DNA: TGCGCCAGCAGCCAAGGCAGGATTAATGAGCAGTTCTTC.